Listed below are T cell receptor beta chains from one sample, sequenced in a study of regulatory T cells in long-lasting Graves disease. A single record per CDR3 protein comes from TCRdb applying MiXCR to the multiplex PCR reads. Of 400,000 to 500,000 distinct CDR3 sequences listed, 21% were seen once; the top ten hold 13% to 15%. Sequenced material: peripheral blood mononuclear cells (PBMCs), taken when the disease was refractory, from a patient treated with antithyroid drugs. These receptors all stem from a female donor with Graves disease. Each CDR3 is given with its conserved first and last residue. D genes are given only for firm matches. Size tells how often a clone was seen (once, few, many) or the class of an expanded clone, and some rows leave it out.

abundance | j_gene | v_gene | d_gene | CDR3nt | CDR3aa
NA | TRBJ2-5 | TRBV7-2 | NA | TGTGCCAGCAGCTTAGGGGGCCGCGGGACTGGAGAGACCCAGTACTTC | CASSLGGRGTGETQYF
NA | TRBJ2-7 | TRBV25-1 | TRBD2 | TGTGCCAGCAGTGCCTTTAGCGGGAGTGAGGACGAGCAGTACTTC | CASSAFSGSEDEQYF
NA | TRBJ2-2 | TRBV29-1 | TRBD2 | TGCAGCGTTAAGCGACTAGCGGAGAACACCGGGGAGCTGTTTTTT | CSVKRLAENTGELFF
NA | TRBJ2-7 | TRBV28 | NA | TGTGCCGCGGGGGCGCTTCACGAGCAGTACTTC | CAAGALHEQYF
NA | TRBJ2-2 | TRBV6-1 | TRBD2 | TGTGCCAGCAGCCTAGGGCGGGAGGGCACCGGGGAGCTGTTTTTT | CASSLGREGTGELFF
NA | TRBJ2-7 | TRBV3-1 | TRBD2 | TGTGCCAGCAGCGAGATACCCTTGGGACTAGCGCTTTACGAGCAGTACTTC | CASSEIPLGLALYEQYF
few | TRBJ1-4 | TRBV20-1 | TRBD1 | TGCAGTGCCAGCGTCCCGGGACAGGGACAGGGACGGTTT | CSASVPGQGQGRF
NA | TRBJ2-3 | TRBV6-2/TRBV6-3 | TRBD2 | TGTGCCAGCCCATATAGCGGGAGGGACACAGATACGCAGTATTTT | CASPYSGRDTDTQYF
NA | TRBJ2-7 | TRBV15 | TRBD1 | TGTGCCACCAGCAGAGACGCTCGGACAGGGACGGACTTC | CATSRDARTGTDF
many | TRBJ2-7 | TRBV28 | TRBD2 | TGTGCCAGCCCCGGGACTAGCGAGTACGAGCAGTACTTC | CASPGTSEYEQYF
few | TRBJ1-1 | TRBV30 | NA | TGTGCCTGGAGGGGCATGGGGGGCACTGAAGCTTTCTTT | CAWRGMGGTEAFF
NA | TRBJ2-2 | TRBV2 | TRBD1 | TGTGCCAGCAGCGGACCTGACACCGGGACAGGCGCGAACACCGGGGAGCTGTTTTTT | CASSGPDTGTGANTGELFF
many | TRBJ2-7 | TRBV6-5 | NA | TGTGCCAGCAGTTACCCTACTGAGCAGTACTTC | CASSYPTEQYF
many | TRBJ2-5 | TRBV28 | TRBD2 | TGTGCCAGCAGTTTTGGTCTAGCGGGAGGAAGGACCCAGTACTTC | CASSFGLAGGRTQYF
NA | TRBJ2-5 | TRBV5-8 | NA | TGTGCCAGCAGCCGCGGACAGACCCCTGGGGAGACCCAGTACTTC | CASSRGQTPGETQYF
NA | TRBJ2-5 | TRBV5-1 | NA | TGCGCCAGCAGCTCTACTGACACGGGTAGGACCCAGTACTTC | CASSSTDTGRTQYF
few | TRBJ2-5 | TRBV30 | NA | TGTGCCTGGAGTCGGCGAATGGTGACCCAGTACTTC | CAWSRRMVTQYF
NA | TRBJ2-1 | TRBV6-1 | TRBD2 | TGTGCCAGCAGGTCCTTCTCTGGGACTAGCGGGAGTAATGAGCAGTTCTTC | CASRSFSGTSGSNEQFF
NA | TRBJ1-6 | TRBV6-2/TRBV6-3 | NA | TGTGCCAGCAGTTCGGTCAGGCCCAACGGGATTTCACCCCTCCACTTT | CASSSVRPNGISPLHF
many | TRBJ1-2 | TRBV19 | NA | TGTGCCAGTAGTGAGACGGACGGAAATCCTGCGAACTATGGCTACACCTTC | CASSETDGNPANYGYTF
many | TRBJ2-7 | TRBV7-9 | NA | TGTGCCAGCAGCTTAGACAGTCCGGCATCCGAGCAGTACTTC | CASSLDSPASEQYF
many | TRBJ1-1 | TRBV12-3/TRBV12-4 | NA | TGTGCCAGCAGTTTAGCCGGGGGTTCTGAAGCTTTCTTT | CASSLAGGSEAFF
many | TRBJ1-1 | TRBV20-1 | TRBD1 | TGCAGTGGATGGCGGGGACAGCAAAACACTGAAGCTTTCTTT | CSGWRGQQNTEAFF
NA | TRBJ2-7 | TRBV28 | TRBD2 | TGTGCCAGCAGCACGGGACTAGCGGGAGTCGGGCTCGAGCAGTACTTC | CASSTGLAGVGLEQYF
NA | TRBJ2-7 | TRBV11-2 | TRBD1 | TGTGCCAGCAGCCGGACAGGGGGCTCTTTCTACGAGCAGTACTTC | CASSRTGGSFYEQYF
few | TRBJ2-2 | TRBV7-9 | TRBD1 | TGTGCCAGCAGCTCGGGACAGGGGATGGATGTCATCGGGGAGCTGTTTTTT | CASSSGQGMDVIGELFF